This entry features one T cell receptor beta chain sequence. In the source study's methods: Nucleated cell number was recorded as an estimate derived from reference gene primer amplification. The protocol was immunoSEQ multiplex PCR, while the TCRdb copy is restricted to in-frame clones and leaves out a portion. The V and J calls and clone size were taken over from that table, and D and trimming were inferred from the DNA. The sample holds 75,000 to 100,000 clones, about 81% seen once. This sample is part of a study of blood T cell repertoires in COVID-19. Study background: Spain, Italy and the United States supplied samples that represented acute and convalescent COVID-19. From T cells, B-cell-depleted T cells, or PBMCs came the material, which was cDNA or gDNA.

The CDR3 is made up of 16 amino acids. V lost 4 bases, J lost 3 bases, and 4 bases stayed unmatched. Germline-derived CDR1 and CDR2 are MNHNS and SASEGT. The chain recombines TRBV6-1 with TRBJ2-1; 12 bases line up with TRBD2. Specimen: peripheral blood. This clonotype was obtained from a man between 65 and 80 years old with acute or convalescent COVID-19. The CDR3 reads CASSVASGRVYNEQFF. In DNA, the CDR3 is TGTGCCAGCAGTGTAGCTAGCGGGAGGGTCTACAATGAGCAGTTCTTC.